These 5 T cell receptor beta chains came from one sample sequenced in a study of shared clonotypes between healthy human individuals. CD45RO negativity and positive selection for CCR7 defined naive CD8 cells, a population that excluded terminally differentiated effector memory CD45RA+ cells. Measured with immunoSEQ multiplex PCR; TCRdb has only the in-frame clones, and not every one. The data hold millions of clones, with just over 90% observed a single time. Sequencing used naive CD8+ T cells from PBMCs. The receptors here all came from a young man in good health. Some clones in this sample may be carry-over from other donors' samples.

This sequence joins TRBV11-1 and TRBJ2-3; tentatively, D is TRBD2 (6 bases). The CDR3 is 19 amino acids. V was trimmed by 1 base and J by 2 bases, leaving 22 bases between them. Germline V gene lookup returns CDR1 SGHAT and CDR2 FQDESV (reference sequence). DNA of the CDR3: TGTGCCAGCAGCTTAGTAGGGGAGGCCCACTCAGCCCCCACAGATACGCAGTATTTT. Its translation: CASSLVGEAHSAPTDTQYF. The full variable domain, completed using reference TRBV11-1 and TRBJ2-3, is EAEVAQSPRYKITEKSQAVAFWCDPISGHATLYWYRQILGQGPELLVQFQDESVVDDSQLPKDRFSAERLKGVDSTLKIQPAELGDSAMYLCASSLVGEAHSAPTDTQYFGPGTRLTVL.

The rearrangement uses TRBV5-6 and TRBJ2-2, with TRBD1 matching over 7 bases. The ends lost 0 bases at V and 5 bases at J; junction bases unmatched: 7. The CDR3 contains 16 residues. Germline CDR1 SGHDT, CDR2 YYEEEE. In DNA form, the CDR3 reads TGTGCCAGCAGCTTGGAAGGGGGCGCTGGGACCGGGGAGCTGTTTTTT. Protein sequence: CASSLEGGAGTGELFF.

The CDR3 sequence is CASGPLGGGYEQYF. The CDR3 DNA reads TGTGCCAGCGGCCCTTTAGGAGGGGGCTACGAGCAGTACTTC. V usage is TRBV27 and J usage is TRBJ2-7; D is tentatively TRBD1 or TRBD2 (6 bases each). This CDR3 region has 14 residues. Germline V gene lookup returns CDR1 MNHEY and CDR2 SMNVEV (reference sequence). Trimming removed 8 bases from V and 3 bases from J, with 17 bases in between.

The genes are TRBV5-1 and TRBJ1-1, with a weak D call TRBD1 (6 bases). Germline assignment: CDR1 SGHRS and CDR2 YFSETQ. The CDR3 sequence is 12 residues long. Between the trimmed V and J ends, which lost 5 bases and 8 bases, there was a span of 13 bases. CDR3 nucleotide sequence: TGCGCCAGCAGGGATAGGACAGACGAAGCTTTCTTT. Translation gives CASRDRTDEAFF.

The genes are TRBV19 and TRBJ2-1; 9 nucleotides line up with TRBD2. The CDR3 spans 15 residues. CDR1 is LNHDA and CDR2 is SQIVND in the germline V gene (reference sequence). V lost 6 bases and J lost 8; bases outside the gene matches: 11. The CDR3 bases are TGTGCCAGTAGGGCGGAGGCTAGCGGGAAATATGAGCAGTTCTTC. It is translated as CASRAEASGKYEQFF.